The present T cell receptor beta chain was sequenced within a study of Ad26.COV2.S vaccination and SARS-CoV-2 variants. Treatment specified: about 20 received Ad26.COV2.S at low or high dose, single or two shots; 5 received placebo; per-sample allocation not given. The samples date from day 63 after the first vaccine or placebo injection. Sequencing was performed with immunoSEQ multiplex PCR; in TCRdb, only in-frame clones are kept and a portion is missing. The table records 300,000 to 400,000 clones, about nine tenths of them present only once. The CDR3 runs 14 residues. Germline CDR1 is SGHTA and CDR2 is FQGTGA. The V and J ends lost 6 bases and 3 bases respectively, with 13 bases between them.

This sample comprised peripheral blood, obtained in a trial of Ad26.COV2.S vaccine versus placebo. The TCR sequence derives from a person aged 18-60 years who received the Ad26.COV2.S COVID-19 vaccine or a placebo. The rearrangement uses TRBV7-3 and TRBJ2-3; D is uncertain. The CDR3: CASSSSRLTDTQYF. CDR3 in DNA: TGTGCCAGCAGTAGTTCGAGGTTGACAGATACGCAGTATTTT.